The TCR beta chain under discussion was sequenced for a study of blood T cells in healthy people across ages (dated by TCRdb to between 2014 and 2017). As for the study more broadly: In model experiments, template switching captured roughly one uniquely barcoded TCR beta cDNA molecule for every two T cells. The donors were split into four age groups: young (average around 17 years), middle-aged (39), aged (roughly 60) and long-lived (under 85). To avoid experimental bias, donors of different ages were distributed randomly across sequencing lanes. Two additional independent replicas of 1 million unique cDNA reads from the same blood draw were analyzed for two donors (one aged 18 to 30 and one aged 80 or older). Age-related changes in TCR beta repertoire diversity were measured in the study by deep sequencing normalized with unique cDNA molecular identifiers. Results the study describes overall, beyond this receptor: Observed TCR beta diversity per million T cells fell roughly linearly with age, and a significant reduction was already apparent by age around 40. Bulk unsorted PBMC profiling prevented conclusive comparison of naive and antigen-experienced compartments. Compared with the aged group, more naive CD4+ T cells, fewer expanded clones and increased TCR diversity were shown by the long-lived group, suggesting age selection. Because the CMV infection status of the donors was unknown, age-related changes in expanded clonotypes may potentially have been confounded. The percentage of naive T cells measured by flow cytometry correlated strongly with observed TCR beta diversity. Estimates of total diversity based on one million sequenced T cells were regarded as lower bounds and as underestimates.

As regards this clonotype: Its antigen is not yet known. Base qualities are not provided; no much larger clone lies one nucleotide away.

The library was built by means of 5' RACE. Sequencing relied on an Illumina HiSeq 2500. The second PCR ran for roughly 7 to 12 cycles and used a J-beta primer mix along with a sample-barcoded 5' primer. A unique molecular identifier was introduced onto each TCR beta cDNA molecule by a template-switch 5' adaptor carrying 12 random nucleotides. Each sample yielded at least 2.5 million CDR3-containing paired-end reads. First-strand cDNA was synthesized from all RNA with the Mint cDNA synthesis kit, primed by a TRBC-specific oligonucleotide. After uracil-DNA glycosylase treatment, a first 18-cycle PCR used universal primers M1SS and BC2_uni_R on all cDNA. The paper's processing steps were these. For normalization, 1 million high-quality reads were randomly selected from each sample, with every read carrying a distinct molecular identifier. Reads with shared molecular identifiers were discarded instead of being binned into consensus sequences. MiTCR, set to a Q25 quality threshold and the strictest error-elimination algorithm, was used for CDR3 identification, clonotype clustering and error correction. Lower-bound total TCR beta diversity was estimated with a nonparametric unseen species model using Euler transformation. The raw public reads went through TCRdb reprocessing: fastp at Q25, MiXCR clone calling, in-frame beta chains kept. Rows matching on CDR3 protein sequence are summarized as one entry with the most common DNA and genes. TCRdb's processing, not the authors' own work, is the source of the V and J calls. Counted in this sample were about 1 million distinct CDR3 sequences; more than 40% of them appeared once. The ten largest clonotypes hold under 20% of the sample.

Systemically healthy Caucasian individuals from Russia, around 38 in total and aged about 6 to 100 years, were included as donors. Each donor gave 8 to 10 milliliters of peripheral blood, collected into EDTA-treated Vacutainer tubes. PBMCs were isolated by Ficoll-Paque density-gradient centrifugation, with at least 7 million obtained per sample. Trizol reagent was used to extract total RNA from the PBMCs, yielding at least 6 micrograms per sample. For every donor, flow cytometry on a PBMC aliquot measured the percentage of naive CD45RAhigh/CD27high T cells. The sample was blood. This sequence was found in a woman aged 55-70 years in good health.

The DNA reads TGCAGTGCTCTAAGACGGACAGGGGGTCAGCCCCAGCATTTT. It translates to CSALRRTGGQPQHF. The chain links TRBV20-1 with TRBJ1-5, with 10 middle bases fitting TRBD1. CDR1 DFQATT and CDR2 SNEGSKA were looked up in the germline V gene (reference sequence). The CDR3 spans 14 residues, from the cysteine through the phenylalanine. The sequence is cut down to CDR3 DNA, 42 bases in frame from base 1. Trimming takes 5 bases off V and 6 bases off J; junction bases not matched to a gene: 7.